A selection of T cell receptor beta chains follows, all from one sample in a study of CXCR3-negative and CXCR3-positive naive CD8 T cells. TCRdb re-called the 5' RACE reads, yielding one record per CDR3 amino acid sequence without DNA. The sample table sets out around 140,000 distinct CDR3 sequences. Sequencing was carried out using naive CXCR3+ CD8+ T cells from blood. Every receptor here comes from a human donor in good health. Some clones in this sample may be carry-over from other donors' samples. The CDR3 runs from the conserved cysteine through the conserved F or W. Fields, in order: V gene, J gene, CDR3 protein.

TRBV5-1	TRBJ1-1	CASSLGDSLNTEAFF
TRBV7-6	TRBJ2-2	CASSSDRVTGELFF
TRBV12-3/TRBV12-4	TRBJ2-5	CASSLSGQGAGETQYF
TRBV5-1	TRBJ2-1	CASSFWVGGSYNEQFF
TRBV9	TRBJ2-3	CASNPGTSSTDTQYF
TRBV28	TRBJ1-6	CASSLSRDANSPLHF
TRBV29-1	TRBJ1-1	CSGWWDTGAFF
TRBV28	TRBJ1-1	CASSYSGFLGTEAFF
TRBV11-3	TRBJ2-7	CASSLGVGSEQYF
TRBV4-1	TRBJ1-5	CASSHPQGASNQPQHF
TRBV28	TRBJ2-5	CASSPGTVYQETQYF
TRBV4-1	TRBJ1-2	CASSQEIRDRYGYTF
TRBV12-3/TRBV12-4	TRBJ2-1	CASSPVGASLHEQFF
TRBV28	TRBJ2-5	CASSSPPLVLETQYF
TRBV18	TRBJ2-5	CASSPNRETETQYF
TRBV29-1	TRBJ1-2	CSVEDNRGTSGYTF
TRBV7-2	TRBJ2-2	CASSLISGTGELFF
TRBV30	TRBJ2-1	CAWSFRYEQFF
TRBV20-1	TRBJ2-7	CSARGPLAEQYF
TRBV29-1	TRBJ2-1	CSVEETSRYNEQFF
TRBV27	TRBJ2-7	CASSNRAGSYEQYF
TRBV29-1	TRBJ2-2	CSVEVWGTGELFF
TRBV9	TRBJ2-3	CASSGSSSTDTQYF
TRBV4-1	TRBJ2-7	CASSPRTGDYEQYF
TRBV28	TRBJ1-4	CASSTNEGREYEKLFF
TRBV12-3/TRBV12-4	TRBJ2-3	CASSLEFLNTQYF